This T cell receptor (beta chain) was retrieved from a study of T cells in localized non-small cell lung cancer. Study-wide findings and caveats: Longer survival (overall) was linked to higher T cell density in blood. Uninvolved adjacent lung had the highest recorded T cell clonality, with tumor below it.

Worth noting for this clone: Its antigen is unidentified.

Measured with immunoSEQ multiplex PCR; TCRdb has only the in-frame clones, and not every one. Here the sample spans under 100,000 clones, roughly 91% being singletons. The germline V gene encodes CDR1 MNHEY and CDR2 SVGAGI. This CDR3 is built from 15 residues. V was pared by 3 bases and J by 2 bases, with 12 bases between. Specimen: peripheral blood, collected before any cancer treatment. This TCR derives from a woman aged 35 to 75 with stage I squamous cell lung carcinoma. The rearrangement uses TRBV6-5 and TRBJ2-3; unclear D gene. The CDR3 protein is CASSYGRWATDTQYF. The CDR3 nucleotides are TGTGCCAGCAGTTATGGCCGGTGGGCCACAGATACGCAGTATTTT.